This T cell receptor (beta chain) was observed in a study of Ad26.COV2.S vaccination and SARS-CoV-2 variants. Note on this clone: Its target is unknown.

Overall study results and limits: Placebo recipients and vaccine recipients were similar in non-spike TCR breadth.

From germline, CDR1 is SGHNT and CDR2 YENEEA. The ends lost 3 bases at V and 2 bases at J; junction bases unmatched: 6. The CDR3 contains 16 residues. Treatment given: roughly 19 received Ad26.COV2.S at low or high dose, single or two shots; several received placebo; per-sample allocation not given. Samples analyzed were those drawn on day 63 after the first vaccine or placebo injection. Assay used: immunoSEQ multiplex PCR; TCRdb lists only in-frame clones, some missing. The sample includes some 520,000 clones, roughly 89% of them seen just once. Source: peripheral blood, taken in a trial of Ad26.COV2.S vaccine versus placebo. The TCR originated in a person between 18 and 65 years old who received the Ad26.COV2.S COVID-19 vaccine or a placebo. The chain couples TRBV11-3 to TRBJ2-7; TRBD2 matches at 11 bases. The CDR3, as DNA: TGTGCCAGCAGCTTCCTTCCGGGACTAGCGGCCTACGAGCAGTACTTC. Encoded protein: CASSFLPGLAAYEQYF. Variable domain in full (rest from reference TRBV11-3 and TRBJ2-7): EAGVVQSPRYKIIEKKQPVAFWCNPISGHNTLYWYLQNLGQGPELLIRYENEEAVDDSQLPKDRFSAERLKGVDSTLKIQPAELGDSAVYLCASSFLPGLAAYEQYFGPGTRLTVT.